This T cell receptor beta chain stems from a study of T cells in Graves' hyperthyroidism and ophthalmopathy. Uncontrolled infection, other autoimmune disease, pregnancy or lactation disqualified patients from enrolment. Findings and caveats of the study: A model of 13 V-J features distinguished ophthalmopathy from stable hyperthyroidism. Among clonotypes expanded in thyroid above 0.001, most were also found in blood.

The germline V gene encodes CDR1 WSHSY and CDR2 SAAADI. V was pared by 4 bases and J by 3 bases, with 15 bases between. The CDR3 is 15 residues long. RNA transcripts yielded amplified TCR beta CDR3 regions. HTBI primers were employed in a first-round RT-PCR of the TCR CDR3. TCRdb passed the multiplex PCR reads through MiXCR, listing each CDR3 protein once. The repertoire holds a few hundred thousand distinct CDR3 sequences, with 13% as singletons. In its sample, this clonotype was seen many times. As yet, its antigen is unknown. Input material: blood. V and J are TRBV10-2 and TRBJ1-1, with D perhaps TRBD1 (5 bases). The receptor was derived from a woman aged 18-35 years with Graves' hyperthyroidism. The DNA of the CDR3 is TGCGCCAGCAGTGTGGGGGACCTGGCCGACACTGAAGCTTTCTTT. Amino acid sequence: CASSVGDLADTEAFF.